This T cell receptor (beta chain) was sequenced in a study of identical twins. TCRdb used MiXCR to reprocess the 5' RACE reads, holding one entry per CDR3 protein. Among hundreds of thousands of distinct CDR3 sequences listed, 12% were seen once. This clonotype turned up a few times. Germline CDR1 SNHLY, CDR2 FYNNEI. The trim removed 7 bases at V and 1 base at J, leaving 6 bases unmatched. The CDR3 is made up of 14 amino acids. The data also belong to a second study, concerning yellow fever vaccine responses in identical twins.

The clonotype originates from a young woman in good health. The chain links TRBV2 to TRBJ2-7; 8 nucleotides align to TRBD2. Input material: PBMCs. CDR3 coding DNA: TGTGCCAGCATATCCGGGAGGGAATCCTACGAGCAGTACTTC. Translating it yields CASISGRESYEQYF.